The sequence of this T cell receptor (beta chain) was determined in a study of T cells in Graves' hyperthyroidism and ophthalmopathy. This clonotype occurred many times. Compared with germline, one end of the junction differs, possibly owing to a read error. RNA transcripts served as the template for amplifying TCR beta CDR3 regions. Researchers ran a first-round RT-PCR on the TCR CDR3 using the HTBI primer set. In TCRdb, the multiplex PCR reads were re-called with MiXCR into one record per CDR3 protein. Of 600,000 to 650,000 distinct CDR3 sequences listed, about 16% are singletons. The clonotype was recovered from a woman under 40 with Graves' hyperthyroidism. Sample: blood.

The CDR3 DNA reads as TGTGCCAGCAGTTTAGGTAGCTCTGGAAACACCATATATTTT. This sequence encodes CASSLGSSGNTIYF. The chain links TRBV13 to TRBJ1-3, with D hard to call. Germline-derived CDR1 and CDR2 are PRHDT and FYEKMQ (reference sequence). The CDR3 is 14 amino acids.